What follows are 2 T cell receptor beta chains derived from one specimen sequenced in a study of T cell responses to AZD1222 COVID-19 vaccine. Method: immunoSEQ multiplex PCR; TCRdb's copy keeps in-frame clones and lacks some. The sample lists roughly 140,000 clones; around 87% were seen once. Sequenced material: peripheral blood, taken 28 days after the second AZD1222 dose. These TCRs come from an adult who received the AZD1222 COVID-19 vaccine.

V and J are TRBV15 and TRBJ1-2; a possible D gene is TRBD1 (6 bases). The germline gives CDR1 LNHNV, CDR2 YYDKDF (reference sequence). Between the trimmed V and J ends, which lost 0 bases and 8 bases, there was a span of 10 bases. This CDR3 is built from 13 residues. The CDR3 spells CATSREGGEGYTF. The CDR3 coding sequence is TGTGCCACCAGCAGAGAGGGGGGCGAGGGCTACACCTTC.

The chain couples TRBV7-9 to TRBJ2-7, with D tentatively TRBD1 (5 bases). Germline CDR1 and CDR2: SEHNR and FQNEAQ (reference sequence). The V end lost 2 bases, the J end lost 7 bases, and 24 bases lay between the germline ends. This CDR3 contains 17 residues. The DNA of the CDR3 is TGTGCCAGCAGCTTATCCCCCACAGGTCTTCGGCGTTCGGAGCAGTACTTC. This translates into CASSLSPTGLRRSEQYF.